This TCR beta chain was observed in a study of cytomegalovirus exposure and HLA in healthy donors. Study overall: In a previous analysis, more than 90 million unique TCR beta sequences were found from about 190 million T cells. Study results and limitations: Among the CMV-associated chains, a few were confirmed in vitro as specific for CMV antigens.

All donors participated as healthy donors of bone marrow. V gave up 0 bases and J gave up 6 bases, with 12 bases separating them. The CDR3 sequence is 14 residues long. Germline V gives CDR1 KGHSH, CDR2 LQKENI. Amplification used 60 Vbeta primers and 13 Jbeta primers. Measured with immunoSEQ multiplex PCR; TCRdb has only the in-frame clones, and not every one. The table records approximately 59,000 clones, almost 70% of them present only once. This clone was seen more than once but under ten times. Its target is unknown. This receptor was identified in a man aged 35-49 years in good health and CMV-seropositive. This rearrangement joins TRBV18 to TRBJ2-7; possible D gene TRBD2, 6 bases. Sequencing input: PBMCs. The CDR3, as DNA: TGTGCCAGCTCACCACCAGCCGGGGGTTTCGAGCAGTACTTC. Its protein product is CASSPPAGGFEQYF.